This T cell receptor (beta chain) appears in the sequencing data of a study of human T cells and chemical hapten exposure. This clonotype was recorded a few times. One entry per CDR3 protein results from TCRdb running MiXCR on the RACE reads. The sample lists approximately 97,000 distinct CDR3 sequences, roughly 8% occurring once. CDR3 length: 18 residues. Germline lookup yields CDR1 SGHTA and CDR2 FQGTGA. After removal of 2 bases from V and 5 bases from J, the junction contained 11 bases not matched to a gene. Documented time point: healthy volunteer bleed at 2 weeks. The authors' total RNA extraction used unfractionated whole blood.

The sequence came from a female donor in good health. Some clones in this sample may be carry-over from other donors' samples. Sequenced input: whole blood. The chain recombines TRBV7-3 with TRBJ2-2; 10 nucleotides agree with TRBD2. Here the CDR3 reads CASSLVSSGRERTGELFF. In DNA, the CDR3 is TGTGCCAGCAGCTTAGTATCGAGCGGGAGGGAACGAACCGGGGAGCTGTTTTTT.